This TCR beta chain was obtained from a study of T-cell reconstitution after alpha-beta-depleted transplantation in children. This clonotype was picked up a small number of times. Antigen unknown. The CDR3 spans 14 residues. The V end was cut by 0 bases, the J end by 2 bases, with 8 bases between. CDR1 and CDR2 from the germline V gene are SGHRS and YFSETQ. Regarding the study as a whole: Expanded graft clones numbering several hundred reportedly gave rise to alpha-beta T cells about two months after transplant.

Researchers prepared the TCRbeta library using unique molecular identifiers, the study reports. TCRdb analysed the PCR reads with MiXCR anew, one entry per CDR3 protein. The sample lists some 350,000 distinct CDR3 sequences, 15% to 20% occurring once. V and J are TRBV5-1 and TRBJ2-5, with no clear D. Sequences were derived from PBMCs, mostly from graft donor cells, sampled 360 days after TCRalphabeta/CD19-depleted stem cell transplant. The receptor comes from a male patient between 2 and 15 years old who had a stem cell transplant for acute lymphoblastic leukemia, so the T cells may come from the graft donor. The CDR3 is CASSLGRTQETQYF. The CDR3 DNA reads TGCGCCAGCAGCTTGGGAAGAACACAAGAGACCCAGTACTTC.